This TCR beta chain is from a study of T cell repertoires in cytomegalovirus infection. Turning to the study itself: Alongside well-studied HLA-B-restricted CMV epitopes, recently identified HLA-C-restricted CMV epitopes were also used.

The V segment lost 2 bases and the J segment 3 bases; nucleotides outside the gene matches: 14. CDR1 and CDR2 (germline): MNHGY, SAAAGT. CDR3 length equals 18 residues. Whole-study results and caveats: Totalled public TCR beta family frequency picked out people who carried CMV plus the relevant HLA.

TCRdb re-called the reads with MiXCR, one entry per CDR3 protein. The table includes 750,000 to 950,000 distinct CDR3 sequences, about 28% detected once. This clonotype was observed a few times. Its antigen is currently unknown. Material: cultured CD8+ T cells from PBMCs, obtained from culture after CMV antigen stimulation. The chain uses TRBV6-8 and TRBJ1-2; 8 bases agree with TRBD1. This clonotype was sampled from a human donor in good health (CMV status not recorded). Some clones in this sample may be carry-over from other donors' samples. The CDR3 sequence: CASSYGLYGTRGHYGYTF. In nucleotides, the CDR3 is TGTGCCAGCAGTTACGGTCTTTACGGGACCAGGGGGCACTATGGCTACACCTTC.